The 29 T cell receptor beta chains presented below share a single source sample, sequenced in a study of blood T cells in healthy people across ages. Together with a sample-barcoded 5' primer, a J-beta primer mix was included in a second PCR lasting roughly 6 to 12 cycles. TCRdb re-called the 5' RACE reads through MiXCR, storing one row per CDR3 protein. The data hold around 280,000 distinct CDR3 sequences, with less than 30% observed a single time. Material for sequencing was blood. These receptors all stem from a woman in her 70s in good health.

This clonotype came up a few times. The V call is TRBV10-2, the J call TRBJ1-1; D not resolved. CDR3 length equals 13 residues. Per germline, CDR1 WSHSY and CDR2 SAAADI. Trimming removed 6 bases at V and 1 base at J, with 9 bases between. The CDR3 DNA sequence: TGCGCCAGCAGGTCGACGGCGAACACTGAAGCTTTCTTT. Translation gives CASRSTANTEAFF.

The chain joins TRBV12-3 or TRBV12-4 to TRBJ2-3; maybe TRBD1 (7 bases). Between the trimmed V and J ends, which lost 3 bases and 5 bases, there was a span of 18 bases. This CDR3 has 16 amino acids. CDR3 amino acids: CASSFLQGGRVDTQYF. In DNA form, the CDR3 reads TGTGCCAGCAGTTTTTTGCAGGGGGGTAGGGTAGATACGCAGTATTTT.

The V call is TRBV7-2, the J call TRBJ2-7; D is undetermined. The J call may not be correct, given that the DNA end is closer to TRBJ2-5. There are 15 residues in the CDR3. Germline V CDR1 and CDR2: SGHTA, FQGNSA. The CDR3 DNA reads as TGTGCCAGCAGCACCCCGAAAGGGATCCAAGAGACCCAGTACTTC. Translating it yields CASSTPKGIQETQYF.

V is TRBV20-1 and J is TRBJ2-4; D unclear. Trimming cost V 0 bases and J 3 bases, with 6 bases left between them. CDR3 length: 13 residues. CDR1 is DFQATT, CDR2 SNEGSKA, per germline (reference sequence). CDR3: CSARDWNKNIQYF. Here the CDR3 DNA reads TGCAGTGCTAGAGATTGGAACAAAAACATTCAGTACTTC.

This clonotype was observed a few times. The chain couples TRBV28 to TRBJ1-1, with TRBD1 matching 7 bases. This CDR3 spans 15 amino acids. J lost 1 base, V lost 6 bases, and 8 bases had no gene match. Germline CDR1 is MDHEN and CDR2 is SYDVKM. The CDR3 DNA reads TGTGCCAGCAGCACGACAGGGTTGGGGAACACTGAAGCTTTCTTT. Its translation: CASSTTGLGNTEAFF.

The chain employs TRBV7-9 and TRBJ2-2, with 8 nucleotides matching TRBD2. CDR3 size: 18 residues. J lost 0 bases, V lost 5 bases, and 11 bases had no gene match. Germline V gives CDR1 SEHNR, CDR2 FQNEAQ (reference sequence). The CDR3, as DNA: TGTGCCAGCAGCCCCCAAGCGGGAGCTTATTCGAACACCGGGGAGCTGTTTTTT. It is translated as CASSPQAGAYSNTGELFF.

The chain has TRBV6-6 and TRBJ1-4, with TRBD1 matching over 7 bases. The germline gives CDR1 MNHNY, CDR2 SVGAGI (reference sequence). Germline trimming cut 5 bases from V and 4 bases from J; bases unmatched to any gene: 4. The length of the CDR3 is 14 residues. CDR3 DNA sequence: TGTGCCAGCAGTCCTGGGACAGATAATGAAAAACTGTTTTTT. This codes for CASSPGTDNEKLFF.

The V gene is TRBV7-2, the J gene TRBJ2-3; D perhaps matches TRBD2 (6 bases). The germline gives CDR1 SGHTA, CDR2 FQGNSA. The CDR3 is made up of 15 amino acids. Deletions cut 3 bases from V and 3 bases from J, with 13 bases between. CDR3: CASSFGGVRTDTQYF. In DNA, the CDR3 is TGTGCCAGCAGCTTCGGGGGAGTAAGGACAGATACGCAGTATTTT.

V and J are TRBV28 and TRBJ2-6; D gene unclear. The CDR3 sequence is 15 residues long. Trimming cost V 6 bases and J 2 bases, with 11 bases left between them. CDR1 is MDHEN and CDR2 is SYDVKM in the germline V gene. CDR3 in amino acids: CASRWGSAGANVLTF. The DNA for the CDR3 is TGTGCCAGCAGGTGGGGATCTGCTGGGGCCAACGTCCTGACTTTC. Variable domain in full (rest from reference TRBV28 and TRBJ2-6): DVKVTQSSRYLVKRTGEKVFLECVQDMDHENMFWYRQDPGLGLRLIYFSYDVKMKEKGDIPEGYSVSREKKERFSLILESASTNQTSMYLCASRWGSAGANVLTFGAGSRLTVL.

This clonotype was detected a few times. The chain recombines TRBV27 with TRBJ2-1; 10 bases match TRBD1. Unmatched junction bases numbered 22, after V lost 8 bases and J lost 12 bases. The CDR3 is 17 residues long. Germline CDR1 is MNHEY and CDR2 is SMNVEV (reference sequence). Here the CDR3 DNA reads TGTGCCAGCGCCTCACGACGACAGGGGGCTACAATGATGCCGCAGTTCTTC. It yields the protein CASASRRQGATMMPQFF.

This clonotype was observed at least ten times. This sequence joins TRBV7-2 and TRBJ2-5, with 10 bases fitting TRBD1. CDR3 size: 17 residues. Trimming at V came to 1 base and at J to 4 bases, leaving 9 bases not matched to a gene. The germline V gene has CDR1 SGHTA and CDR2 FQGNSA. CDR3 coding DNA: TGTGCCAGCAGCTTAGGCGCGGGACAGGGGATAGGAGAGACCCAGTACTTC. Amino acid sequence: CASSLGAGQGIGETQYF.

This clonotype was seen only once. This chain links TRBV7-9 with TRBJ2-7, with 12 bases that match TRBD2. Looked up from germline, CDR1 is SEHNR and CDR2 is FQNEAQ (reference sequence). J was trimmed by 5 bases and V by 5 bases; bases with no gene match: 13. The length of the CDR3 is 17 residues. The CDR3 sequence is CASSHGHQRLAGDEQYV. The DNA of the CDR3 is TGTGCCAGCAGCCACGGGCACCAGCGACTAGCGGGAGACGAGCAGTACGTC.

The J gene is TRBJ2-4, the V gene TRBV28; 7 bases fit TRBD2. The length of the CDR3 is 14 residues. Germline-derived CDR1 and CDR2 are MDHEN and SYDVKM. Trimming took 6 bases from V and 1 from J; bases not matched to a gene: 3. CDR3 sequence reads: CASRAGGAKNIQYF. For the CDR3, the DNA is TGTGCCAGCAGGGCCGGGGGGGCCAAAAACATTCAGTACTTC.

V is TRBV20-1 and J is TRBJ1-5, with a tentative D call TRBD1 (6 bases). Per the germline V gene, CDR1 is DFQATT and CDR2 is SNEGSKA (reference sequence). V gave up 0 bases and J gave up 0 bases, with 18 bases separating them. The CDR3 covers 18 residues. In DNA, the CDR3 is TGCAGTGCTAGAGATCAGGGGCAGGCGATATATAGCAATCAGCCCCAGCATTTT. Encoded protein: CSARDQGQAIYSNQPQHF.

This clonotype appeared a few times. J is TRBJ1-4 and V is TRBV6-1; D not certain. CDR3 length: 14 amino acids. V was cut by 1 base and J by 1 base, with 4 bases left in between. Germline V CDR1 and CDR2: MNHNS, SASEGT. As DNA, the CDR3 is TGTGCCAGCAGTGAAGGGAGAACTAATGAAAAACTGTTTTTT. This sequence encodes CASSEGRTNEKLFF.

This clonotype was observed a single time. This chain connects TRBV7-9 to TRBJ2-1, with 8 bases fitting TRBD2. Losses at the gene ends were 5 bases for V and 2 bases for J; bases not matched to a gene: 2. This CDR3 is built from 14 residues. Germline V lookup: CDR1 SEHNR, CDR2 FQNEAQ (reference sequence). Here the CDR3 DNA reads TGTGCCAGCAGCCGGGGGGGGACCTACAATGAGCAGTTCTTC. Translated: CASSRGGTYNEQFF.

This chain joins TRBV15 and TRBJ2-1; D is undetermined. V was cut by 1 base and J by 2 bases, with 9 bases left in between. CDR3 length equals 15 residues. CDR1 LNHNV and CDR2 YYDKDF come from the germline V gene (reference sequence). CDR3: CATSRGPETYNEQFF. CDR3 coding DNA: TGTGCCACCAGCAGAGGTCCGGAGACCTACAATGAGCAGTTCTTC.

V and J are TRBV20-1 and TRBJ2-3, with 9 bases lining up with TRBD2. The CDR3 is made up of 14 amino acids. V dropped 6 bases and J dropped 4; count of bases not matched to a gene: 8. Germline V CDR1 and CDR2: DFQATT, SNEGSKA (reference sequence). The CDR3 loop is CSAEMGLAPDTQYF. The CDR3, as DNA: TGCAGTGCAGAAATGGGACTAGCTCCAGATACGCAGTATTTT.

CDR3 DNA sequence: TGCAGTGCCAGGACGGGGACAGATACGCAGTATTTT. Residues: CSARTGTDTQYF. J is TRBJ2-3 and V is TRBV20-1; D may be TRBD2 (5 bases). Germline CDR1 reads DFQATT; CDR2 reads SNEGSKA (reference sequence). The CDR3 loop spans 12 amino acids. V was cut by 6 bases and J by 3 bases, with 10 bases left in between.

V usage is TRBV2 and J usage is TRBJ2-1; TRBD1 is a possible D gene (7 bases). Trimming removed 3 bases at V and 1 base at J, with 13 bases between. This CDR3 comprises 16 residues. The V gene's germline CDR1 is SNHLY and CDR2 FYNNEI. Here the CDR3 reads CASSDRAGGSYNEQFF. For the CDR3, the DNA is TGTGCCAGCAGTGACCGGGCAGGGGGGTCCTACAATGAGCAGTTCTTC.

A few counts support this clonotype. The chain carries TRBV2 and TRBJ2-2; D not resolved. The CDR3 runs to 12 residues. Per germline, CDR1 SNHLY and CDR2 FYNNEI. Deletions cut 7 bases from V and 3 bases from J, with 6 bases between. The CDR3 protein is CASTGHTGELFF. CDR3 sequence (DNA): TGTGCCAGCACAGGACACACCGGGGAGCTGTTTTTT.

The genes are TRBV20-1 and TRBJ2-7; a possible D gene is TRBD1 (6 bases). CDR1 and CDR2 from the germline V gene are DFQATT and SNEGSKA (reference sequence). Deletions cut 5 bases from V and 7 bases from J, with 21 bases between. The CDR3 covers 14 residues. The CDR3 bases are TGCAGTGCTCCCAGGGGCGGCATCTCGGGTGAGCAGTACTTC. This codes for CSAPRGGISGEQYF.

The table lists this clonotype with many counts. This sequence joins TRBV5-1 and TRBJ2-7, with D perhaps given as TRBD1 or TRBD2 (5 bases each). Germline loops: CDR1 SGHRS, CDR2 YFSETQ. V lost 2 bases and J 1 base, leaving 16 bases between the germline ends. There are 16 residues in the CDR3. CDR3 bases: TGCGCCAGCAGCTTAAGTACCGGGACGGTATCCTACGAGCAGTACTTC. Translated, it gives CASSLSTGTVSYEQYF.

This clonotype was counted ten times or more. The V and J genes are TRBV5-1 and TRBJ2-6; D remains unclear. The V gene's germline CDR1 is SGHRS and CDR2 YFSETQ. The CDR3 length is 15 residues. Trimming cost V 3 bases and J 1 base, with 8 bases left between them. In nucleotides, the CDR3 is TGCGCCAGCAGCTCGGCTCTGTCTGGGGCCAACGTCCTGACTTTC. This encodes CASSSALSGANVLTF.

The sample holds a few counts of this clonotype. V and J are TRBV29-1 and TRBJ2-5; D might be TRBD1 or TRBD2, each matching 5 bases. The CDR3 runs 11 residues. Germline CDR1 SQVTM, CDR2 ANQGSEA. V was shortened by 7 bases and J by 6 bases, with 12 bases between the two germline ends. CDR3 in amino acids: CSAGTAKTQYF. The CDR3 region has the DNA TGCAGCGCTGGGACGGCGAAGACCCAGTACTTC.

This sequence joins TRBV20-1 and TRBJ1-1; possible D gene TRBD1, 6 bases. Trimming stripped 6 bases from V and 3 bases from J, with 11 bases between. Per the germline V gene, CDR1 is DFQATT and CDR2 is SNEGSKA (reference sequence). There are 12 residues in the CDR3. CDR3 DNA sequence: TGCAGTGCGAAGGGGGGGTACACTGAAGCTTTCTTT. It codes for CSAKGGYTEAFF.

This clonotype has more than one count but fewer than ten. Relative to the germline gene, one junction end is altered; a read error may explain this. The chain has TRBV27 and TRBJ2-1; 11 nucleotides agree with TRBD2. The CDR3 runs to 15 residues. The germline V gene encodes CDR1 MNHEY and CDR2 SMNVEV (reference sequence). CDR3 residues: CASRPGGLAEETQCF. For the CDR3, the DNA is TGTGCCAGCAGGCCCGGGGGACTAGCGGAAGAGACCCAGTGCTTC.

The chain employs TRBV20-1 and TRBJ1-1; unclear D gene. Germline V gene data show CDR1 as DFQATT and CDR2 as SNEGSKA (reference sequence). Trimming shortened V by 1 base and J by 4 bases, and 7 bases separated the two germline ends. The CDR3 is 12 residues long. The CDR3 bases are TGCAGTGCTAGAGTAGTGAGCACTGAAGCTTTCTTT. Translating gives CSARVVSTEAFF.

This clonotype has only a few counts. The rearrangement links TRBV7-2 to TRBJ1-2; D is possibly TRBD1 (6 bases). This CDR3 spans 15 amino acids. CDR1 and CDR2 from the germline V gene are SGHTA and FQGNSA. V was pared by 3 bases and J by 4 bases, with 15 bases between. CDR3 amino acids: CASSLLQGPLYGYTF. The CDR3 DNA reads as TGTGCCAGCAGCTTGTTACAGGGACCTCTCTATGGCTACACCTTC.